This TCR beta chain was captured by sequencing in a study of T cell responses to AZD1222 COVID-19 vaccine. Findings of the study overall: No repertoire was sampled before or during the peak T cell response, only after it.

Germline CDR1 is LGHDT and CDR2 is YNNKEL (reference sequence). Deletions cut 2 bases from V and 6 bases from J, with 15 bases between. The CDR3 runs 15 residues. About this clone itself: The target antigen is unknown.

Assay: immunoSEQ multiplex PCR; the TCRdb copy retains only in-frame clones and omits some. The sample has about 100,000 clones, around 87% seen once. The TCR comes from an adult in good health. Sequenced here: peripheral blood, sampled on day 0 of MenACWY control vaccination. The V call is TRBV3-1 (or the pseudogene TRBV3-2), the J call TRBJ2-3; D might be TRBD2 (6 bases). DNA of the CDR3: TGTGCCAGCAGCCAACCTCTAGCGTCTCGGGATACGCAGTATTTT. Its protein is CASSQPLASRDTQYF.